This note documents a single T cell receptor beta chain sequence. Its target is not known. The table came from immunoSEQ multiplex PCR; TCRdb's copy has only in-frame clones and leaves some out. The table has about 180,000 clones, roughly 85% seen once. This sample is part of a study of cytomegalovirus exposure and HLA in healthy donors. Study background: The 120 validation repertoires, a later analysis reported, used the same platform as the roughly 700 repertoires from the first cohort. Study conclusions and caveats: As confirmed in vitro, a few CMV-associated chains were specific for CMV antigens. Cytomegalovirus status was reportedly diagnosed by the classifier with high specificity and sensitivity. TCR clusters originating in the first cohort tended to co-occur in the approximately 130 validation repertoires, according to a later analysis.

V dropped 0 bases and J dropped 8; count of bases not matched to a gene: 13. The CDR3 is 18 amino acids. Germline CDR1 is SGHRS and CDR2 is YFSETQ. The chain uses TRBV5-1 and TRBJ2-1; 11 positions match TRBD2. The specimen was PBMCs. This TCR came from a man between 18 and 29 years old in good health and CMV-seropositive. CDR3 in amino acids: CASSLEVSGGALSHEQFF. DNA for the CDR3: TGCGCCAGCAGCTTGGAGGTTAGCGGGGGGGCCCTTAGCCATGAGCAGTTCTTC. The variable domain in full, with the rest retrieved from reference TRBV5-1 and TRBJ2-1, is KAGVTQTPRYLIKTRGQQVTLSCSPISGHRSVSWYQQTPGQGLQFLFEYFSETQRNKGNFPGRFSGRQFSNSRSEMNVSTLELGDSALYLCASSLEVSGGALSHEQFFGPGTRLTVL.